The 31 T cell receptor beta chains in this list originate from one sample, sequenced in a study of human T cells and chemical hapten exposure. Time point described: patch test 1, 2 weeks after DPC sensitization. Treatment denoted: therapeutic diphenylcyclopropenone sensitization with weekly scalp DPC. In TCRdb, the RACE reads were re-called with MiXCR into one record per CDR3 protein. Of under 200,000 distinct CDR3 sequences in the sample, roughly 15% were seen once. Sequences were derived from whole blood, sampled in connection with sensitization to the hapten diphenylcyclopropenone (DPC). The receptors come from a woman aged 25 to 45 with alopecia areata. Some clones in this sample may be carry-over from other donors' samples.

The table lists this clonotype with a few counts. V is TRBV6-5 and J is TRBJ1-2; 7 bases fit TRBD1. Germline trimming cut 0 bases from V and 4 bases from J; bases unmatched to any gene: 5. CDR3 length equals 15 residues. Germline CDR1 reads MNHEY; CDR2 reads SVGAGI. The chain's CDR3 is CASSYSGGQSYGYTF. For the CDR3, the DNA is TGTGCCAGCAGTTACTCAGGGGGACAGAGCTATGGCTACACCTTC.

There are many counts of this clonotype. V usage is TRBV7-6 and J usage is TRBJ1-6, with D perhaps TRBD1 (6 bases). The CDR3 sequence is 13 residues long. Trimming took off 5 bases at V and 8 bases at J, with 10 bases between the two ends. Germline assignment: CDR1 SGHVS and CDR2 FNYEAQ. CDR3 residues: CASSEAGDSPLHF. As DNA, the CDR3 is TGTGCCAGCAGCGAGGCAGGGGATTCACCCCTCCACTTT. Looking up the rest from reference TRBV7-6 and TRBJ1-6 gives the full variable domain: GAGVSQSPRYKVTKRGQDVALRCDPISGHVSLYWYRQALGQGPEFLTYFNYEAQQDKSGLPNDRFSAERPEGSISTLTIQRTEQRDSAMYRCASSEAGDSPLHFGNGTRLTVT.

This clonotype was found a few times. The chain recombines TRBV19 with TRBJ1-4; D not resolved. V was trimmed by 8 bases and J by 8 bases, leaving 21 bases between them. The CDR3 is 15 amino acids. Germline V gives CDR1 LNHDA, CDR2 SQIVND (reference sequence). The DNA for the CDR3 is TGTGCCAGTGGCCCCAGTGGAACCCTACGGGAAAAACTGTTTTTT. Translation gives CASGPSGTLREKLFF.

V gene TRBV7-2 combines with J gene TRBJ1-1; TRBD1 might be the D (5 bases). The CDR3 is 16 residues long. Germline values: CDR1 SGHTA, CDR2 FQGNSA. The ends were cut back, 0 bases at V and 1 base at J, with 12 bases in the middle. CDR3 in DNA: TGTGCCAGCAGCTTAGCGCGGACATCTGGGAACACTGAAGCTTTCTTT. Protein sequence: CASSLARTSGNTEAFF.

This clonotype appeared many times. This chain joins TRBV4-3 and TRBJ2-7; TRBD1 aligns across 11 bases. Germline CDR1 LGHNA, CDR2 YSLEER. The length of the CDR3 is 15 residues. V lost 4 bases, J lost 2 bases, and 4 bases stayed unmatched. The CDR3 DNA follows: TGCGCCAGCAGCCCTGGGACAGGGGGGACCTACGAGCAGTACTTC. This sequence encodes CASSPGTGGTYEQYF.

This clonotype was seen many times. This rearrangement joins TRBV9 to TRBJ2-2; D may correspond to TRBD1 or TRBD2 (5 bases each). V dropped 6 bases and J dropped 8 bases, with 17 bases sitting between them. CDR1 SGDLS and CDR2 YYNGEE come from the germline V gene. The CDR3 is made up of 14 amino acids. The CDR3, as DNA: TGTGCCAGCACCAATCGGGGCGGCTTGGGGGAGCTGTTTTTT. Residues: CASTNRGGLGELFF.

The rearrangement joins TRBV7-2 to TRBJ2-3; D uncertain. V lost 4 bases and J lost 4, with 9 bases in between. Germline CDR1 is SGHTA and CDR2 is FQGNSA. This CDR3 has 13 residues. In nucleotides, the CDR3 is TGTGCCAGCAGCTCTTCCGCCCCAGATACGCAGTATTTT. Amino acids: CASSSSAPDTQYF.

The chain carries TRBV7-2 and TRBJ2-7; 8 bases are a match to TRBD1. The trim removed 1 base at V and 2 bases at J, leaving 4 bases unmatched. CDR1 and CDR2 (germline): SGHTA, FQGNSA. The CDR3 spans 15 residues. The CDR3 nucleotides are TGTGCCAGCAGCTTAGGGGACAGGAGAACCTACGAGCAGTACTTC. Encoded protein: CASSLGDRRTYEQYF.

The CDR3, as DNA: TGCGCCAGCAGCCAACAGCACGGGGAAGTCAACTATGGCTACACCTTC. Translation: CASSQQHGEVNYGYTF. The chain combines TRBV4-3 with TRBJ1-2; no firm D call. There are 16 residues in the CDR3. V shed 2 bases and J shed 2 bases, with 15 bases lying between them. Germline CDR1 and CDR2: LGHNA and YSLEER.

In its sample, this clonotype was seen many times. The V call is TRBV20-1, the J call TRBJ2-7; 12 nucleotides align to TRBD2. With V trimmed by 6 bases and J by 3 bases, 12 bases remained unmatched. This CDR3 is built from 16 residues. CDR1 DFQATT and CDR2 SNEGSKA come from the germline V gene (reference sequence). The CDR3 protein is CSAKPSSGRDLYEQYF. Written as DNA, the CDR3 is TGCAGTGCAAAGCCGTCTAGCGGGAGGGATCTCTACGAGCAGTACTTC.

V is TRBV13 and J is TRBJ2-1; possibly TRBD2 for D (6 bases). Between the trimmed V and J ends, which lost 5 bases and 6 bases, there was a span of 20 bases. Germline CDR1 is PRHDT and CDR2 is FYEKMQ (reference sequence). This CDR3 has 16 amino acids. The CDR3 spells CASSPAAGKLGNEQFF. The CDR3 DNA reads TGTGCCAGCAGCCCCGCGGCGGGGAAGCTTGGCAATGAGCAGTTCTTC.

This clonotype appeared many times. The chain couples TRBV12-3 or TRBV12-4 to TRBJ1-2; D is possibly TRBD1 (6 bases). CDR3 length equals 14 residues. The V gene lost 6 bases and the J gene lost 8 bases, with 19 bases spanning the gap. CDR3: CASSPANRVGGYTF. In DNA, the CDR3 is TGTGCCAGCAGCCCAGCAAACAGGGTAGGGGGCTACACCTTC.

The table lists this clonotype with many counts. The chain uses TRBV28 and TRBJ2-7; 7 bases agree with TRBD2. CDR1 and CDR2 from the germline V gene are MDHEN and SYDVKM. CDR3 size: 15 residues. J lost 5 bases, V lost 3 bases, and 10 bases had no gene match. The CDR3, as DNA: TGTGCCAGCAGTTTGGCGGGAGCGGGTAACCACGAGCAGTACTTC. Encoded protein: CASSLAGAGNHEQYF.

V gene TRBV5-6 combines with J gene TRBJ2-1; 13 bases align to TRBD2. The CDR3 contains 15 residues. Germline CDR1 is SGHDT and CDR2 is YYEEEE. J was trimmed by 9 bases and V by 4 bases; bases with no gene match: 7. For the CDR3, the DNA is TGTGCCAGCAGCCTGACTAGCGGGGGGCAGGGTGAGCAGTTCTTC. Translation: CASSLTSGGQGEQFF.

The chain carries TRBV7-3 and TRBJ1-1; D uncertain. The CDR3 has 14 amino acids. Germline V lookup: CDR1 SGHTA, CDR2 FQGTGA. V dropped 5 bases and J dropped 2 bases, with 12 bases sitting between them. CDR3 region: CASSPHSGNTEAFF. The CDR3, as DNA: TGTGCCAGCAGCCCCCATTCGGGAAACACTGAAGCTTTCTTT.

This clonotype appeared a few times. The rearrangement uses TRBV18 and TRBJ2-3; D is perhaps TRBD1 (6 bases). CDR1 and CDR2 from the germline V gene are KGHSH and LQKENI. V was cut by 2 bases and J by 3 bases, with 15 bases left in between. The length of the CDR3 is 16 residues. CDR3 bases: TGTGCCAGCTCACCATTTGGGGGCCTGAGGACAGATACGCAGTATTTT. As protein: CASSPFGGLRTDTQYF.

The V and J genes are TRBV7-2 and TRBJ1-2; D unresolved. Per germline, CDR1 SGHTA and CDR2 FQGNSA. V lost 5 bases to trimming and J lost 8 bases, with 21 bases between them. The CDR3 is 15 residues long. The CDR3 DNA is TGTGCCAGCAGCCTGGGTCCAGGATCTACTCGAGGCTACACCTTC. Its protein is CASSLGPGSTRGYTF.

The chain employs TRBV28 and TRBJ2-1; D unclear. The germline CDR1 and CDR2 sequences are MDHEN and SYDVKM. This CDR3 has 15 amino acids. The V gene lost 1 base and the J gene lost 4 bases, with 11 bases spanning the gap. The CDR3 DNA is TGTGCCAGCAGTTTATTAGGCACCGAGTACAATGAGCAGTTCTTC. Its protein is CASSLLGTEYNEQFF.

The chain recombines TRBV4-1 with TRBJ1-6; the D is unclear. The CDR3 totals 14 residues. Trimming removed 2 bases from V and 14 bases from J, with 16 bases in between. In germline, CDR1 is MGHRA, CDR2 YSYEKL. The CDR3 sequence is CASSQKAGPLTLHF. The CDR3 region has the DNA TGCGCCAGCAGCCAAAAGGCAGGACCTCTCACCCTCCACTTT.

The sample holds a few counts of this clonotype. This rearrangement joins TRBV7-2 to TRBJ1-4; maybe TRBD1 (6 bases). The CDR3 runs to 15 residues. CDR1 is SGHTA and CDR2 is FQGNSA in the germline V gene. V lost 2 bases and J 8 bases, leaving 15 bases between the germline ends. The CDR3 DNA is TGTGCCAGCAGCTTATCGGTGGGGGCTGGGGAAAAACTGTTTTTT. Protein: CASSLSVGAGEKLFF.

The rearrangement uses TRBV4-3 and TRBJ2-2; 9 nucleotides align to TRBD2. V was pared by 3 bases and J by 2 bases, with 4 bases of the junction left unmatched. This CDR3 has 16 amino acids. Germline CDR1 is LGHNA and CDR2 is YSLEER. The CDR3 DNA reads TGCGCCAGCAGCCAGGGCGGGAGGGCCAACACCGGGGAGCTGTTTTTT. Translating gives CASSQGGRANTGELFF.

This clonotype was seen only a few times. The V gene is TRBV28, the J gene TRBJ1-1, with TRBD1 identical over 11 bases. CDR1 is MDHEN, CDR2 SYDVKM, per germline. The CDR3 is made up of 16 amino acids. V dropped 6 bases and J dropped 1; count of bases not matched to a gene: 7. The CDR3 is CASSPDRGHANTEAFF. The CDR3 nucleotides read TGTGCCAGCAGCCCGGACAGGGGGCATGCGAACACTGAAGCTTTCTTT.

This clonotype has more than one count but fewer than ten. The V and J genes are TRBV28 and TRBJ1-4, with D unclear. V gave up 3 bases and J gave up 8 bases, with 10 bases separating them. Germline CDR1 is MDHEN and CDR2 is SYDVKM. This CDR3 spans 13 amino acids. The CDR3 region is CASSFLTVEKLFF. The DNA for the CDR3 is TGTGCCAGCAGTTTCCTCACGGTCGAAAAACTGTTTTTT.

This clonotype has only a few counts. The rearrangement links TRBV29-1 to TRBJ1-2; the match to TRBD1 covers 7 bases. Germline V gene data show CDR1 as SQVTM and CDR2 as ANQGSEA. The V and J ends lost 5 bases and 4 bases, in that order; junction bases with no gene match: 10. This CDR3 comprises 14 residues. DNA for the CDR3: TGCAGCGTTTCCGGGACAGTCGATCTCTATGGCTACACCTTC. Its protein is CSVSGTVDLYGYTF.

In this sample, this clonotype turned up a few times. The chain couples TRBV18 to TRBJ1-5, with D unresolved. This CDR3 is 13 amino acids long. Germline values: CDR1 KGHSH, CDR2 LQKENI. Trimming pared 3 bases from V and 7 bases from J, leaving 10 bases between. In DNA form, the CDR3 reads TGTGCCAGCTCACCTATGGCGGCACAGCCCCAGCATTTT. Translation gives CASSPMAAQPQHF.

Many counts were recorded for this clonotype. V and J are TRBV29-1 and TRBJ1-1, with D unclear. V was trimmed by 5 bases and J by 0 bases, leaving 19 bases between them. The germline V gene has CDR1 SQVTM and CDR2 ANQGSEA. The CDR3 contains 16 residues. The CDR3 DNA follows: TGCAGCGTTTCTTCACCGATCTCTCCGATGAACACTGAAGCTTTCTTT. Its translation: CSVSSPISPMNTEAFF.

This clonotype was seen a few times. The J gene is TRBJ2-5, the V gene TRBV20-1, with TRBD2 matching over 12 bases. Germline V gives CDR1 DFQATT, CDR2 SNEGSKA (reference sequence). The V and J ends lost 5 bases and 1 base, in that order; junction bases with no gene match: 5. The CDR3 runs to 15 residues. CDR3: CSAFPTSGSQETQYF. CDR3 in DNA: TGCAGTGCTTTCCCGACTAGCGGGAGCCAAGAGACCCAGTACTTC.

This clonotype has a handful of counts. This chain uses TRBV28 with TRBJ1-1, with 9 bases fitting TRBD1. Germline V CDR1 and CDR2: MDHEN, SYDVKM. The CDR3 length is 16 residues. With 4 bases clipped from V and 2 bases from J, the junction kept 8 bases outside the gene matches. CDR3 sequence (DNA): TGTGCCAGCAGTTCACCGGGACAGGGAGTCAACACTGAAGCTTTCTTT. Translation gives CASSSPGQGVNTEAFF.

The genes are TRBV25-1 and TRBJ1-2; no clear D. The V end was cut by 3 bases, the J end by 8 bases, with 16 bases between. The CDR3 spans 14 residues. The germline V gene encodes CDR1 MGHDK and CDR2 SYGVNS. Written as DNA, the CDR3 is TGTGCCAGCAGTGACCCCGGGAGGGTGGGAGGCTACACCTTC. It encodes CASSDPGRVGGYTF.

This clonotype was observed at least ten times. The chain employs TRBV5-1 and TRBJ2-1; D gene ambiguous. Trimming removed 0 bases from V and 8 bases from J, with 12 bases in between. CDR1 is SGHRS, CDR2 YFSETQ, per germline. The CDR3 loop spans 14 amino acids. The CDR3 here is CASSLDHPSDEQFF. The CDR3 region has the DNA TGCGCCAGCAGCTTGGATCATCCGTCGGATGAGCAGTTCTTC.

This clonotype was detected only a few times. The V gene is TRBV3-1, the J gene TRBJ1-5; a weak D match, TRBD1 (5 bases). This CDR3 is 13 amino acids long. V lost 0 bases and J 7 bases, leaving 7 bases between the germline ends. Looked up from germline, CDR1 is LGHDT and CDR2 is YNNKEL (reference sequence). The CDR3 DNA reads TGTGCCAGCAGCCAAGACAGGGCCCAGCCCCAGCATTTT. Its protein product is CASSQDRAQPQHF.